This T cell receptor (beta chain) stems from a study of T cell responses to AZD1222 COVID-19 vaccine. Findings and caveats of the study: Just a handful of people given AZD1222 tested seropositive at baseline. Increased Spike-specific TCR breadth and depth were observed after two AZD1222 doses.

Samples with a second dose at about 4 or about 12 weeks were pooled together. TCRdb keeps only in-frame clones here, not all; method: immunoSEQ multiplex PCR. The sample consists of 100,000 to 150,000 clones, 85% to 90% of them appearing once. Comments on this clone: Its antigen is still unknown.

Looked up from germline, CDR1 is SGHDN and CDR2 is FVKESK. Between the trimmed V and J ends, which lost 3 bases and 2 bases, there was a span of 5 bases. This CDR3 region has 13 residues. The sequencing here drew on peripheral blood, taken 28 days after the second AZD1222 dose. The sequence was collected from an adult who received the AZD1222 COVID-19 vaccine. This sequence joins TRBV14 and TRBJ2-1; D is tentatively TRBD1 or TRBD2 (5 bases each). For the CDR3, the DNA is TGTGCCAGCAGCCAGGGGGCCTACAATGAGCAGTTCTTC. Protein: CASSQGAYNEQFF.